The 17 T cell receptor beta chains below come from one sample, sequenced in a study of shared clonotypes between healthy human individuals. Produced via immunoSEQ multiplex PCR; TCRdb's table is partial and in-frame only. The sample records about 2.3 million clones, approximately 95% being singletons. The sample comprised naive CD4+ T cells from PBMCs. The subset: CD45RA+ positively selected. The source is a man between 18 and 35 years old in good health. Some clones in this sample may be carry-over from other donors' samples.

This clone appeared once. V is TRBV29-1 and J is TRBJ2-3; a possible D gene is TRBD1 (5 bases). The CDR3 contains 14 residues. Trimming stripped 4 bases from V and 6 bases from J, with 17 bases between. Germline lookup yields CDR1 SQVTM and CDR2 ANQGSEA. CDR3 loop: CSVGRTSLGDTQYF. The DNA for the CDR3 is TGCAGCGTTGGCCGGACATCTTTAGGGGATACGCAGTATTTT.

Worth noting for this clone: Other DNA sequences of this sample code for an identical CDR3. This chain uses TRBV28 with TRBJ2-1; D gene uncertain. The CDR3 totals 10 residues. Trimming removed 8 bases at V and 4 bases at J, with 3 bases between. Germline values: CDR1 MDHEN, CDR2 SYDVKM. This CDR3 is CASGYNEQFF. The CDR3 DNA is TGTGCCAGCGGGTACAATGAGCAGTTCTTC. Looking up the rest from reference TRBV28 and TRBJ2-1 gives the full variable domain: DVKVTQSSRYLVKRTGEKVFLECVQDMDHENMFWYRQDPGLGLRLIYFSYDVKMKEKGDIPEGYSVSREKKERFSLILESASTNQTSMYLCASGYNEQFFGPGTRLTVL.

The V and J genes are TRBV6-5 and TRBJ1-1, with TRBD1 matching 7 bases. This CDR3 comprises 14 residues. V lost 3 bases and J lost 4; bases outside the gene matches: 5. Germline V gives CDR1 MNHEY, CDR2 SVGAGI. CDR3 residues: CASSYYRGGTEAFF. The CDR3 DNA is TGTGCCAGCAGTTATTACAGGGGAGGCACTGAAGCTTTCTTT.

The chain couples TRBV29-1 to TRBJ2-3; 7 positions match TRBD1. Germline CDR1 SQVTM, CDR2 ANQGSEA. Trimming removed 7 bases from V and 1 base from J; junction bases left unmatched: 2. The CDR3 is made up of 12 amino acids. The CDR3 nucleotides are TGCAGCGGTACAGGGGGCACAGATACGCAGTATTTT. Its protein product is CSGTGGTDTQYF.

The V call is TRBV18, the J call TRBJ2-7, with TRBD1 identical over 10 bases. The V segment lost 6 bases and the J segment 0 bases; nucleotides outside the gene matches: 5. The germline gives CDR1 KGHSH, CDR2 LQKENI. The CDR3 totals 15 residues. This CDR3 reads CASSATGGHSYEQYF. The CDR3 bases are TGTGCCAGCTCGGCGACAGGGGGCCACTCCTACGAGCAGTACTTC.

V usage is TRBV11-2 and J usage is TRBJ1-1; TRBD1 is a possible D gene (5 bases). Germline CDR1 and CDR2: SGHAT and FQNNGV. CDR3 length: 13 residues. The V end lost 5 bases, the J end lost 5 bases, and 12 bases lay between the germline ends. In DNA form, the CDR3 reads TGTGCCAGCAGCCCAAGACGGGGGACTGAAGCTTTCTTT. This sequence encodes CASSPRRGTEAFF.

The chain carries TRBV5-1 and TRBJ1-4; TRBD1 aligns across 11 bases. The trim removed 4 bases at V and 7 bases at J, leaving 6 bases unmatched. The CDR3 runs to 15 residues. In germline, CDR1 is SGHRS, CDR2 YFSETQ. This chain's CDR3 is CASSEAGTGGEKLFF. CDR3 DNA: TGCGCCAGCAGCGAAGCCGGGACAGGGGGTGAAAAACTGTTTTTT.

In DNA, the CDR3 is TGTGCCAGCAGTGTTTGGGGGCAGCAAGAGACCCAGTACTTC. Protein: CASSVWGQQETQYF. J is TRBJ2-5 and V is TRBV6-1; weak D call: TRBD1 (6 bases). Per germline, CDR1 MNHNS and CDR2 SASEGT. V was cut by 4 bases and J by 2 bases, with 11 bases left in between. The CDR3 length is 14 residues.

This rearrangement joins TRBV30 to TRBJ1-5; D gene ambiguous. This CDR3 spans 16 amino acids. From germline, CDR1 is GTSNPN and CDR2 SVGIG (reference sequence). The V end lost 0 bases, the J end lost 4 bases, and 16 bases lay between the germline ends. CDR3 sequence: CAWSVMSGKKNQPQHF. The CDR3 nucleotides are TGTGCCTGGAGTGTTATGAGTGGCAAGAAAAATCAGCCCCAGCATTTT.

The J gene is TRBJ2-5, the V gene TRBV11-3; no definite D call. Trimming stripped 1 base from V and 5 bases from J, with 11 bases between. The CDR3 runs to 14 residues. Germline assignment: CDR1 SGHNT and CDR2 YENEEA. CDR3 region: CASSLGSPPETQYF. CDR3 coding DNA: TGTGCCAGCAGCTTAGGCAGCCCCCCCGAGACCCAGTACTTC.

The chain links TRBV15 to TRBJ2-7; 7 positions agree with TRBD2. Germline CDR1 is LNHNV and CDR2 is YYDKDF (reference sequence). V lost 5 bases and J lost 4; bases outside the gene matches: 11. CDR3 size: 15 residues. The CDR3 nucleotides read TGTGCCACCAGCGCGGGAGTAACGCGGGAGTACGAGCAGTACTTC. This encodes CATSAGVTREYEQYF.

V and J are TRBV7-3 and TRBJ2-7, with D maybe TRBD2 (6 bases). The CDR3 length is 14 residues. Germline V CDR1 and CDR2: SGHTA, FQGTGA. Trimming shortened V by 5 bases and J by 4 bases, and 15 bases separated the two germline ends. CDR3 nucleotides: TGTGCCAGCAGCCCGACATCTGGGAGGTACGAGCAGTACTTC. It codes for CASSPTSGRYEQYF.

The CDR3 loop is CASSLDPAGANEQYF. The DNA for the CDR3 is TGTGCCAGCAGCTTAGATCCAGCGGGAGCTAACGAGCAGTACTTC. The chain joins TRBV7-2 to TRBJ2-7, with 8 bases aligning to TRBD2. V was clipped by 1 base and J by 5 bases; unmatched bases: 7. The germline gives CDR1 SGHTA, CDR2 FQGNSA. CDR3 length: 15 amino acids.

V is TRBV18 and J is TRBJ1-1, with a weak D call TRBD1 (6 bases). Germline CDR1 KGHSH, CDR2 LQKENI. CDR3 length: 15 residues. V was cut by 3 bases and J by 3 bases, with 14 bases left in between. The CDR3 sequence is CASSPFTGTHTEAFF. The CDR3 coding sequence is TGTGCCAGCTCACCTTTTACAGGGACCCACACTGAAGCTTTCTTT.

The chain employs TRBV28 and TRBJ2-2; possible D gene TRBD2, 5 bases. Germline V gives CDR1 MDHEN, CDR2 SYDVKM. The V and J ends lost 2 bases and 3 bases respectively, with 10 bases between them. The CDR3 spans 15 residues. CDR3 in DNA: TGTGCCAGCAGTTTAGGTTCGGGATACACCGGGGAGCTGTTTTTT. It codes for CASSLGSGYTGELFF.

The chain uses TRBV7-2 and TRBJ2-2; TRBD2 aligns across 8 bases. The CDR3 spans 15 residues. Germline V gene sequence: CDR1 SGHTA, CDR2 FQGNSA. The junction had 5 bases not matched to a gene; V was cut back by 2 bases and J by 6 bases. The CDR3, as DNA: TGTGCCAGCAGCTTAATCGGCGGGAGGTCCGGGGAGCTGTTTTTT. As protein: CASSLIGGRSGELFF. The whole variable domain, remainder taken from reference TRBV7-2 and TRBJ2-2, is GAGVSQSPSNKVTEKGKDVELRCDPISGHTALYWYRQSLGQGLEFLIYFQGNSAPDKSGLPSDRFSAERTGGSVSTLTIQRTQQEDSAVYLCASSLIGGRSGELFFGEGSRLTVL.

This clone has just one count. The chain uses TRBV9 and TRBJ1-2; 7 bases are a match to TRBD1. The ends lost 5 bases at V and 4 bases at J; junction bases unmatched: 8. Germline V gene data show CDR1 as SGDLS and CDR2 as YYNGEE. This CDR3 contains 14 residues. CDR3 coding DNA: TGTGCCAGCAGTAGGGACAGTCTTGTCTATGGCTACACCTTC. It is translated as CASSRDSLVYGYTF.